This T cell receptor beta chain was documented in a study of vaccination and CD4 T cells after COVID-19. Treatment indicated: roughly 11-day PBMC culture with coronavirus spike peptide pools or control peptides (ViraFEST assay). This clonotype has just one count. The antigen is unknown. V shed 3 bases, J shed 4 bases, and the junction held 16 bases outside the gene matches. CDR3 length: 19 amino acids. Germline V gives CDR1 SGHVS, CDR2 FNYEAQ. The assay that was used to sequence DNA from cultured CD4+ T cells was the Oncomine TCR Beta short-read assay. TCRdb re-called the PCR reads with MiXCR, one entry per CDR3 protein. The repertoire holds 2,500 to 3,000 distinct CDR3 sequences, about 80% seen once, with around 25% in the top ten.

The source of this sequence is a human donor who had recovered from COVID-19. The sequencing input was CD4+ T cells from blood, cultured in vitro. The chain uses TRBV7-6 and TRBJ2-1; TRBD2 matches 9 bases. CDR3 in amino acids: CASSFMRGGTEFRYNEQFF. CDR3 DNA: TGTGCCAGCAGCTTCATGCGGGGGGGCACGGAGTTTAGGTACAATGAGCAGTTCTTC. Full variable domain (outside the CDR3, taken from reference TRBV7-6 and TRBJ2-1): GAGVSQSPRYKVTKRGQDVALRCDPISGHVSLYWYRQALGQGPEFLTYFNYEAQQDKSGLPNDRFSAERPEGSISTLTIQRTEQRDSAMYRCASSFMRGGTEFRYNEQFFGPGTRLTVL.